The 10 T cell receptor beta chains presented below share a single source sample, sequenced in a study of T cells in tuberculosis. Clones were sequenced by immunoSEQ multiplex PCR, and TCRdb holds only the in-frame ones, with some missing. The table shows roughly 19,000 clones, with 85% to 90% occurring only once. The sequencing sample was made of PBMCs. The receptor source for this set is a donor aged 10 to 29 with latent tuberculosis or without tuberculosis infection.

V gene TRBV5-1 combines with J gene TRBJ2-3; 7 positions agree with TRBD2. Germline-derived CDR1 and CDR2 are SGHRS and YFSETQ. The trim removed 3 bases at V and 4 bases at J, leaving 14 bases unmatched. The CDR3 consists of 17 residues. CDR3 residues: CASSWRGGAVDSDTQYF. The DNA for the CDR3 is TGCGCCAGCAGCTGGAGGGGAGGGGCAGTAGACTCAGATACGCAGTATTTT.

V and J are TRBV6-1 and TRBJ1-1, with D maybe TRBD1 (6 bases). From germline, CDR1 is MNHNS and CDR2 SASEGT. This CDR3 is 16 amino acids long. Trimming took 1 base from V and 1 from J, leaving 13 bases between them. As DNA, the CDR3 is TGTGCCAGCAGTGAAGGAGGGGACAAGAAGAACACTGAAGCTTTCTTT. Translation: CASSEGGDKKNTEAFF.

The V call is TRBV6-1, the J call TRBJ2-7, with D uncertain. The CDR3 extends over 11 amino acids. CDR1 and CDR2 (germline): MNHNS, SASEGT. V was cut by 5 bases and J by 9 bases, with 11 bases left in between. This chain's CDR3 is CASSPLTGQYF. For the CDR3, the DNA is TGTGCCAGCAGTCCCCTAACGGGGCAGTACTTC.

The rearrangement links TRBV4-1 to TRBJ1-5; the D gene is possibly TRBD1 (6 bases). V was shortened by 4 bases and J by 8 bases, with 18 bases between the two germline ends. Germline CDR1 is MGHRA and CDR2 is YSYEKL. This CDR3 contains 15 residues. The CDR3 loop is CASSPSRGEGEPQHF. The CDR3 DNA follows: TGCGCCAGCAGCCCAAGTAGGGGGGAGGGGGAGCCCCAGCATTTT.

Concerning this clone itself: One end of the junction varies from germline; a read error may be responsible. The gene calls are TRBV5-4 and TRBJ2-7; TRBD1 might be the D (6 bases). CDR3 length: 15 amino acids. CDR1 is SGHNT and CDR2 is YYREEE in the germline V gene (reference sequence). The CDR3 sequence: CASSLGPGVRNEQYF. Here the CDR3 DNA reads TGTGCCAGTAGCTTGGGGCCAGGGGTTAGGAACGAGCAGTACTTC.

The V and J genes are TRBV2 and TRBJ2-7; D is undetermined. The V gene's germline CDR1 is SNHLY and CDR2 FYNNEI. CDR3 size: 13 residues. The V gene lost 4 bases and the J gene lost 1 base, with 8 bases spanning the gap. CDR3 in DNA: TGTGCCAGCAGTGTCGAGTATTCCTACGAGCAGTACTTC. It specifies CASSVEYSYEQYF.

V gene TRBV29-1 combines with J gene TRBJ1-2; D is ambiguous. Germline assignment: CDR1 SQVTM and CDR2 ANQGSEA. Trimming removed 4 bases at V and 4 bases at J, with 13 bases between. The length of the CDR3 is 13 residues. Written as DNA, the CDR3 is TGCAGCGTTGGGCCAGAACCAATCTATGGCTACACCTTC. This translates into CSVGPEPIYGYTF.

The chain combines TRBV28 with TRBJ2-2, with TRBD2 as a possible D gene (6 bases). This CDR3 contains 15 residues. The germline V gene encodes CDR1 MDHEN and CDR2 SYDVKM. V was shortened by 6 bases and J by 1 base, with 12 bases between the two germline ends. The CDR3 sequence is CASSPKAGNTGELFF. The DNA of the CDR3 is TGTGCCAGCAGCCCCAAAGCGGGGAACACCGGGGAGCTGTTTTTT.

This chain connects TRBV6-7 to TRBJ1-2, with D possibly matching TRBD1 (5 bases). TRBV6-7 is annotated as an ORF whose role is uncertain. With 1 base removed from V and 0 bases from J, the gap between germline ends came to 27 bases. The CDR3 extends over 21 amino acids. The CDR3 nucleotides are TGTGCCAGCAGTTACTTGGGACTGACCTCTCTGGGGCCCGCAGCTAACTATGGCTACACCTTC. It is translated as CASSYLGLTSLGPAANYGYTF.

The rearrangement joins TRBV5-4 to TRBJ2-6, with 8 nucleotides matching TRBD1. There are 17 residues in the CDR3. V was clipped by 4 bases and J by 4 bases; unmatched bases: 10. CDR1 SGHNT and CDR2 YYREEE come from the germline V gene (reference sequence). For the CDR3, the DNA is TGTGCCAGCAGCAACTTAGACAGGGGAGCCGGGGCCAACGTCCTGACTTTC. Amino acids: CASSNLDRGAGANVLTF. Using reference TRBV5-4 and TRBJ2-6 for the parts outside the CDR3, the full variable domain is ETGVTQSPTHLIKTRGQQVTLRCSSQSGHNTVSWYQQALGQGPQFIFQYYREEENGRGNFPPRFSGLQFPNYSSELNVNALELDDSALYLCASSNLDRGAGANVLTFGAGSRLTVL.